This paragraph covers one T cell receptor (beta chain) sequence. Its antigen is unknown. This entry is derived from a study of T-cell reconstitution after alpha-beta-depleted transplantation in children. The CDR3 extends over 17 amino acids. V gave up 5 bases and J gave up 0 bases, with 16 bases separating them. Germline V gene data show CDR1 as SGHVS and CDR2 as FQNEAQ. Study-level points and caveats: Some patients' high day-60 TCRbeta diversity was attributed to recipient cells surviving conditioning. Roughly two months post-transplant, alpha-beta T cells reportedly originated from several hundred graft clones that had expanded. One year post-transplant, T-cell counts and diversity were largely derived from T cells produced anew.

This sample's TCRbeta library carried unique molecular identifier barcodes. TCRdb passed the PCR reads through MiXCR, listing each CDR3 protein once. This sample has about 980,000 distinct CDR3 sequences, with roughly 29% found just once. The rearrangement links TRBV7-8 to TRBJ2-2; the D gene is possibly TRBD2 (6 bases). This specimen was PBMCs, mostly from graft donor cells, taken 360 days after TCRalphabeta/CD19-depleted stem cell transplant. The sequence came from a boy under two years old who had a stem cell transplant for SCID, so the T cells may come from the graft donor. The chain's CDR3 is CASSEGVRTTNTGELFF. The DNA for the CDR3 is TGTGCCAGCAGCGAAGGGGTGAGGACTACGAACACCGGGGAGCTGTTTTTT.